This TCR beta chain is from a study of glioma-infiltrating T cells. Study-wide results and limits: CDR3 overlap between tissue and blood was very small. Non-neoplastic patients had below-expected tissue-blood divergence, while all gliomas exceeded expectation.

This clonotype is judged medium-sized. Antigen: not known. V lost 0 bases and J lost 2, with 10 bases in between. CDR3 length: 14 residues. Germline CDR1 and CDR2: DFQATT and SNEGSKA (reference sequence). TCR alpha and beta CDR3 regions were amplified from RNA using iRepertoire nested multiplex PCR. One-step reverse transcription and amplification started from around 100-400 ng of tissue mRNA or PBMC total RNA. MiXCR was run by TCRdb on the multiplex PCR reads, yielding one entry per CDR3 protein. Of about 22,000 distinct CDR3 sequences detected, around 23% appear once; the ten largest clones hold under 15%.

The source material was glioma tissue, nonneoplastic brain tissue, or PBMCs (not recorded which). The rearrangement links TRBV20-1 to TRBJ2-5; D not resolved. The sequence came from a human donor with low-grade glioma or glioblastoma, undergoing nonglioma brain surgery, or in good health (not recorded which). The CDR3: CSARDGQGQETQYF. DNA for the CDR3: TGCAGTGCTAGAGATGGGCAAGGTCAAGAGACCCAGTACTTC.